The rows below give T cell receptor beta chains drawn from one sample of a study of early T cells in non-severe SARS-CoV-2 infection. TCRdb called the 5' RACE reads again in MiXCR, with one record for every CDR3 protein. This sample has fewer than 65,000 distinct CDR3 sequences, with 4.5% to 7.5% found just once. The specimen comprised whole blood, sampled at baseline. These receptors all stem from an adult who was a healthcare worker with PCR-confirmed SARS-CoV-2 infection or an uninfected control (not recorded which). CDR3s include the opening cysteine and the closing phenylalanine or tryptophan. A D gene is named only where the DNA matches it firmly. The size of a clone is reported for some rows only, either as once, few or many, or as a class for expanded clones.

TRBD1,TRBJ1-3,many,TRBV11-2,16,CASSSRQGLSGNTIYF,TGTGCCAGCAGCTCTCGACAGGGACTCTCTGGAAACACCATATATTTT
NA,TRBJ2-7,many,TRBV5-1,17,CASSLEEGTLLNYEQYF,TGCGCCAGCAGCTTGGAGGAGGGGACCCTACTTAACTACGAGCAGTACTTC
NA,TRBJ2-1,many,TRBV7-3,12,CASSLGNNEQFF,TGTGCCAGCAGCTTAGGAAACAATGAGCAGTTCTTC
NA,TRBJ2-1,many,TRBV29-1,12,CSVGTGKYEQFF,TGCAGCGTAGGCACAGGGAAGTATGAGCAGTTCTTC
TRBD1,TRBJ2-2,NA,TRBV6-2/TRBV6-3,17,CASSYDPGGGNTGELFF,TGTGCCAGCAGTTACGATCCAGGGGGCGGTAACACCGGGGAGCTGTTTTTT
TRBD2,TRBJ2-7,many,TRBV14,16,CASSRGRAGSSYEQYF,TGTGCCAGCAGCCGAGGTCGAGCGGGAAGCTCCTACGAGCAGTACTTC
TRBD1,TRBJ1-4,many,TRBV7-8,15,CASSLGGTGGEKLFF,TGTGCCAGCAGCTTAGGTGGGACAGGGGGAGAAAAACTGTTTTTT
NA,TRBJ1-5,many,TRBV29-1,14,CSVAEGTLNQPQHF,TGCAGCGTTGCAGAGGGGACTTTGAATCAGCCCCAGCATTTT
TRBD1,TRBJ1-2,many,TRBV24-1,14,CATSDQDRSYGYTF,TGTGCCACCAGTGACCAGGACAGGAGCTATGGCTACACCTTC
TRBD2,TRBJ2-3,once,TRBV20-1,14,CSATGGGAADTLYF,TGCAGTGCAACGGGAGGAGGGGCCGCGGATACGCTGTATTTT
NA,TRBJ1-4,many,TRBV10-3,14,CAISDRGTNEKLFF,TGTGCCATCAGTGATAGGGGGACTAATGAAAAACTGTTTTTT
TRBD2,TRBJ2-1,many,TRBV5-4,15,CASSTQGLALGEQFF,TGTGCCAGCAGCACCCAGGGACTAGCCTTGGGGGAGCAGTTCTTC
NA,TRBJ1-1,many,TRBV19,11,CATRTVWVAFF,TGTGCCACAAGGACAGTTTGGGTCGCTTTCTTT
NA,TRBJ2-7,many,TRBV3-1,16,CASSQGASGAGYEQYF,TGTGCCAGCAGCCAAGGGGCAAGCGGAGCTGGGTACGAGCAGTACTTC
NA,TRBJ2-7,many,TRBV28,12,CASSLYRDEQYF,TGTGCCAGCAGTCTCTACAGGGACGAGCAGTACTTC
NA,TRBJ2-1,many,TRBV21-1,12,CASTTRGDEQFF,TGTGCCAGCACCACCAGGGGGGATGAGCAGTTCTTC
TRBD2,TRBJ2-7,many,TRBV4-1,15,CASSQGTSVSYEQYF,TGCGCCAGCAGCCAAGGGACTAGCGTATCCTACGAGCAGTACTTC
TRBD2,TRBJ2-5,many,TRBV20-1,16,CSARAALAGDQETQYF,TGCAGTGCTAGAGCCGCTCTAGCGGGGGATCAAGAGACCCAGTACTTC
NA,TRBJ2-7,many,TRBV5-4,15,CASSLVRDTSYEQYF,TGTGCCAGCAGCTTGGTGAGGGACACCTCCTACGAGCAGTACTTC
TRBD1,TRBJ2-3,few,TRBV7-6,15,CASRITGGWADTQYF,TGTGCCAGCAGAATCACAGGGGGCTGGGCAGATACGCAGTATTTT
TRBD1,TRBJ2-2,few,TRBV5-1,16,CASSGTTGVNTGELFF,TGCGCCAGCAGCGGGACGACAGGGGTAAACACCGGGGAGCTGTTTTTT
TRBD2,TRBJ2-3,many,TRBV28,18,CASDTSGTSGRTTDTQYF,TGTGCCAGCGACACCTCCGGGACTAGCGGGAGGACCACAGATACGCAGTATTTT
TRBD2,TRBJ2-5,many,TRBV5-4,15,CASSLDGRAGETQYF,TGTGCCAGCAGCTTGGACGGGAGGGCCGGAGAGACCCAGTACTTC
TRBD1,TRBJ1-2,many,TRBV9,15,CASSVDGQANYGYTF,TGTGCCAGCAGCGTAGATGGACAGGCAAACTATGGCTACACCTTC
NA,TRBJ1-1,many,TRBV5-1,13,CASSFWGNTEAFF,TGCGCCAGCAGCTTTTGGGGGAACACTGAAGCTTTCTTT
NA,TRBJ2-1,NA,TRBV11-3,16,CASSLAPGEGYNEQFF,TGTGCCAGCAGCTTAGCCCCAGGAGAGGGCTACAATGAGCAGTTCTTC
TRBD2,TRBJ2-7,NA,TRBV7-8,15,CASSLVPTSGYEQYF,TGTGCCAGCAGCTTAGTTCCTACTAGCGGGTACGAGCAGTACTTC
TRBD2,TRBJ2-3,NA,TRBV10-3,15,CAIRDSGRSTDTQYF,TGTGCCATCAGAGATAGCGGGAGAAGCACAGATACGCAGTATTTT
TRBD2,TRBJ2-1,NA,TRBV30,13,CAWSVQSSGEQFF,TGTGCCTGGAGTGTACAATCTAGCGGCGAGCAGTTCTTC
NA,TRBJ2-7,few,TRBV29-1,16,CSVVGAWEGLPYEQYF,TGCAGCGTTGTGGGGGCGTGGGAGGGCCTACCCTACGAGCAGTACTTC
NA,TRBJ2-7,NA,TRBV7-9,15,CASSLVGDTSYEQYF,TGTGCCAGCAGCTTAGTGGGGGACACCTCCTACGAGCAGTACTTC
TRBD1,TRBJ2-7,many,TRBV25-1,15,CASSPSSGQGYEQYF,TGTGCCAGCAGTCCCTCGTCGGGACAGGGTTACGAGCAGTACTTC
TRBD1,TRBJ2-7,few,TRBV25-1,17,CASSEYKETGTGREQYF,TGTGCCAGCAGTGAATATAAAGAAACCGGGACAGGGAGGGAGCAGTACTTC
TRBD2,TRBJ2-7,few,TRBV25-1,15,CASSDSTSGSYEQYF,TGTGCCAGCAGTGATTCAACTAGCGGGAGCTACGAGCAGTACTTC
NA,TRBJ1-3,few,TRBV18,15,CASSPQTNSENTIYF,TGTGCCAGCTCACCGCAGACCAACTCTGAAAACACCATATATTTT
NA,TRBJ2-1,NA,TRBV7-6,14,CASSLEEGSNEQFF,TGTGCCAGCAGCTTGGAGGAGGGTTCGAATGAGCAGTTCTTC
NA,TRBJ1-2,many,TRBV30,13,CAWSLTRTGGYTF,TGTGCCTGGTCGCTTACGCGGACTGGCGGCTACACCTTC
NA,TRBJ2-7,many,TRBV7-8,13,CASSLAESGEQYF,TGTGCCAGCAGCTTAGCGGAGTCGGGGGAGCAGTACTTC